A selection of T cell receptor beta chains follows, all from one sample in a study of Ad26.COV2.S vaccination and SARS-CoV-2 variants. The repertoire was sequenced with immunoSEQ multiplex PCR; TCRdb's copy has only in-frame clones and lacks some. The profile shows some 320,000 clones, roughly 80% of them singletons. Sequencing used peripheral blood, obtained in a trial of Ad26.COV2.S vaccine versus placebo. These TCRs come from a person between 18 and 65 years old who received the Ad26.COV2.S COVID-19 vaccine or a placebo. Both conserved end residues are trimmed from each CDR3. Size is stated for part of the rows, as once, few or many counts, or as a class when the clone is expanded.

v_gene,abundance,j_gene,CDR3aa
TRBV9,NA,TRBJ2-1,ASSVADWGGKQF
TRBV5-4,NA,TRBJ2-2,ASSPGTSGGFPGELF
TRBV19,once,TRBJ1-1,ASSPLDRVDTEAF
TRBV28,NA,TRBJ1-2,ASSRQGRDYGYT
TRBV5-1,NA,TRBJ2-1,ASSGPGSRWDEQF
TRBV6-5,NA,TRBJ2-7,ASSVYRESYEQY
TRBV27,NA,TRBJ1-5,ASSSHTRGISNQPQH
TRBV6-1,NA,TRBJ1-1,ASSERPGGAEAF
TRBV20-1,NA,TRBJ2-4,SASGGPLAKNIQY
TRBV5-1,once,TRBJ1-4,ASSYGSNEKLF
TRBV7-9,NA,TRBJ2-1,ASSSTSGGAYNEQF
TRBV19,NA,TRBJ1-5,ASSIRTDSNQPQH
TRBV5-1,few,TRBJ2-2,ASRAGVSTGELF
TRBV18,NA,TRBJ1-1,ASSPTSDLNTEAF
TRBV4-2,NA,TRBJ2-1,ASSQDLGAGYNEQF
TRBV2,NA,TRBJ1-1,ASSGQGFAEAF
TRBV3-1/TRBV3-2,NA,TRBJ2-5,ASSHRFLSGTSRHLGETQY
TRBV7-8,NA,TRBJ2-5,ASSPVGGGLETQY
TRBV3-1/TRBV3-2,NA,TRBJ2-5,ASSQARGRRETQY
TRBV7-9,NA,TRBJ2-1,ALARLLGAGDYNEQF
TRBV6-1,NA,TRBJ2-7,ASSEGYEQY
TRBV10-3,NA,TRBJ2-1,AISENGGDPMI
TRBV11-2,NA,TRBJ2-3,ASSTQQGLRPTDTQY
TRBV15,NA,TRBJ1-2,ATSADGVWSYT
TRBV3-1/TRBV3-2,NA,TRBJ1-2,ASSQDMLPYGYT
TRBV20-1,NA,TRBJ2-7,SAKGNEQY
TRBV5-1,many,TRBJ2-7,ASSLEASGGTEC
TRBV9,NA,TRBJ1-1,ASSDFRQGMNTEAF
TRBV6-5,NA,TRBJ2-7,ASEPPGGYSYEQY
TRBV19,NA,TRBJ2-3,ASSTGGTDTQY
TRBV19,NA,TRBJ2-5,ATKDRVQETQY
TRBV4-2,few,TRBJ1-1,ASSQDRGAGTEAF
TRBV11-3,NA,TRBJ2-1,ASSPRAGGSYNEQF
TRBV4-2,once,TRBJ2-3,ASSHPGQGTDTQY
TRBV5-1,NA,TRBJ1-2,ASSPDRDVGYT
TRBV24-1,NA,TRBJ2-1,ATRASGGMGDEQF
TRBV19,NA,TRBJ1-2,ASSGSGGAEGYT
TRBV9,NA,TRBJ2-3,ASSSGLLTDTQY
TRBV28,NA,TRBJ1-2,ASSSTGGYGYT
TRBV7-9,NA,TRBJ2-6,ASSFSGAGANVLT
TRBV11-3,NA,TRBJ2-3,ASSPGADAQY
TRBV7-9,NA,TRBJ2-5,ASSRPPVGRGGETQY
TRBV19,NA,TRBJ1-1,ASSVVRMNTEAF
TRBV7-2,NA,TRBJ2-7,ASSLAGGLWSYEQY
TRBV6-1,NA,TRBJ1-5,ASSEVGYSNQPQH